The 27 T cell receptor beta chains below were found in one sample sequenced in a study of blood T cell repertoires in COVID-19. TCRdb's table, derived via immunoSEQ multiplex PCR, lists solely in-frame clones and lacks some. The sample includes 240,000 or so clones, under 85% of them seen just once. The sequenced sample was peripheral blood. The source is a man aged 25-45 years who had recovered from COVID-19.

This clone is a singleton in its sample. The J gene is TRBJ2-1, the V gene TRBV7-8, with TRBD2 matching over 9 bases. The CDR3 has 16 amino acids. Trimming at V came to 1 base and at J to 8 bases, leaving 9 bases not matched to a gene. In germline, CDR1 is SGHVS, CDR2 FQNEAQ. In DNA, the CDR3 is TGTGCCAGCAGCTTAGGATCAGCGGGGGGTTTCGATGAGCAGTTCTTC. Translation: CASSLGSAGGFDEQFF. Based on the CDR3 plus reference TRBV7-8 and TRBJ2-1, the full variable domain is GAGVSQSPRYKVAKRGQDVALRCDPISGHVSLFWYQQALGQGPEFLTYFQNEAQLDKSGLPSDRFFAERPEGSVSTLKIQRTQQEDSAVYLCASSLGSAGGFDEQFFGPGTRLTVL.

The chain employs TRBV18 and TRBJ2-1; 8 nucleotides match TRBD1. CDR1 and CDR2 from the germline V gene are KGHSH and LQKENI. V lost 7 bases to trimming and J lost 5 bases; unmatched junction nucleotides: 10. The CDR3 runs 15 residues. CDR3 nucleotides: TGTGCCAGCTTAGGCGGACAGGGAAAGGACAATGAGCAGTTCTTC. This gives the protein CASLGGQGKDNEQFF.

The chain uses TRBV7-8 and TRBJ1-5, with 7 bases aligning to TRBD1. CDR1 and CDR2 (germline): SGHVS, FQNEAQ. This CDR3 has 15 amino acids. Unmatched junction bases numbered 5, after V lost 5 bases and J lost 1 base. The CDR3, as DNA: TGTGCCAGCAGCCCGCAGGGGGTGAGCAATCAGCCCCAGCATTTT. Translating gives CASSPQGVSNQPQHF. Combining the CDR3 with reference TRBV7-8 and TRBJ1-5 gives the whole variable domain GAGVSQSPRYKVAKRGQDVALRCDPISGHVSLFWYQQALGQGPEFLTYFQNEAQLDKSGLPSDRFFAERPEGSVSTLKIQRTQQEDSAVYLCASSPQGVSNQPQHFGDGTRLSIL.

There are many counts of this clone. The V gene is TRBV11-2, the J gene TRBJ2-2; no definite D call. The CDR3 loop spans 13 amino acids. Germline values: CDR1 SGHAT, CDR2 FQNNGV. V lost 3 bases to trimming and J lost 6 bases, with 8 bases between them. The CDR3 sequence is CASSFVLAGELFF. Written as DNA, the CDR3 is TGTGCCAGCAGCTTCGTATTAGCCGGGGAGCTGTTTTTT.

This clone appeared once. The rearrangement links TRBV4-2 to TRBJ2-2, with a possible D match to TRBD2 (6 bases). The V and J ends lost 5 bases and 3 bases respectively, with 10 bases between them. Germline V gene data show CDR1 as LGHNA and CDR2 as YNFKEQ. The CDR3 has 14 residues. The CDR3 protein is CASSARLDTGELFF. CDR3 DNA sequence: TGTGCCAGCAGCGCCAGACTAGACACCGGGGAGCTGTTTTTT.

The chain carries TRBV7-8 and TRBJ2-1; 8 bases map to TRBD1. V trimming: 5 bases; J trimming: 7 bases; junction bases outside the gene matches: 4. The CDR3 runs 13 residues. Germline assignment: CDR1 SGHVS and CDR2 FQNEAQ. In DNA, the CDR3 is TGTGCCAGCAGCGAACAGGGGGGTAATGAGCAGTTCTTC. It yields the protein CASSEQGGNEQFF.

V gene TRBV10-3 combines with J gene TRBJ2-1, with TRBD2 matching over 14 bases. The CDR3 length is 17 residues. Trimming removed 6 bases from V and 0 bases from J; junction bases left unmatched: 4. Germline values: CDR1 ENHRY, CDR2 SYGVKD. The CDR3 DNA sequence: TGTGCCATCAGCACGGGACTAGCGGGGGTCTCCTACAATGAGCAGTTCTTC. Translated, it gives CAISTGLAGVSYNEQFF.

This clone showed up just a few times. This chain joins TRBV10-3 and TRBJ2-1, with TRBD2 identical over 12 bases. The germline V gene encodes CDR1 ENHRY and CDR2 SYGVKD. The CDR3 runs to 19 residues. The trim removed 4 bases at V and 4 bases at J, leaving 14 bases unmatched. Here the CDR3 reads CAISALPSGGDLGYNEQFF. The CDR3 DNA sequence: TGTGCCATCAGTGCCCTGCCTAGCGGGGGGGATTTGGGTTACAATGAGCAGTTCTTC.

This clone occurred a few times. The chain joins TRBV28 to TRBJ1-2; D ambiguous. V gave up 2 bases and J gave up 0 bases, with 4 bases separating them. Germline CDR1 MDHEN, CDR2 SYDVKM. The CDR3 has 13 amino acids. The CDR3 spells CASSLLTNYGYTF. In DNA form, the CDR3 reads TGTGCCAGCAGTTTACTAACTAACTATGGCTACACCTTC.

The J gene is TRBJ1-2, the V gene TRBV18; TRBD1 is a possible D gene (6 bases). Looked up from germline, CDR1 is KGHSH and CDR2 is LQKENI. The CDR3 runs 13 residues. The ends were cut back, 3 bases at V and 4 bases at J, with 9 bases in the middle. The CDR3 sequence: CASSPDSSYGYTF. CDR3 nucleotides: TGTGCCAGCTCACCGGACAGTTCCTATGGCTACACCTTC.

This chain links TRBV5-1 with TRBJ2-2; D may be TRBD2 (6 bases). Germline V CDR1 and CDR2: SGHRS, YFSETQ. V was shortened by 7 bases and J by 3 bases, with 10 bases between the two germline ends. The CDR3 extends over 13 amino acids. This CDR3 reads CASFREDTGELFF. For the CDR3, the DNA is TGCGCCAGCTTTAGGGAGGACACCGGGGAGCTGTTTTTT.

The J gene is TRBJ1-1, the V gene TRBV6-5, with D uncertain. Germline V gene lookup returns CDR1 MNHEY and CDR2 SVGAGI. This CDR3 has 13 residues. With 7 bases removed from V and 3 bases from J, the gap between germline ends came to 12 bases. The CDR3 region has the DNA TGTGCCAGCACTGCGGGTTGGGACACTGAAGCTTTCTTT. It translates to CASTAGWDTEAFF.

Note on this clone: Other DNA sequences of this sample code for an identical CDR3. The chain joins TRBV18 to TRBJ1-5, with TRBD1 identical over 8 bases. Germline V gene lookup returns CDR1 KGHSH and CDR2 LQKENI. This CDR3 comprises 14 residues. V lost 4 bases, J lost 1 base, and 0 bases stayed unmatched. The CDR3 DNA follows: TGTGCCAGCTCACGACAGGGGAGCAATCAGCCCCAGCATTTT. It is translated as CASSRQGSNQPQHF.

CDR3 in DNA: TGTGCCAGCTCACGGGACTACCTATACGAGCAGTACGTC. This gives the protein CASSRDYLYEQYV. The chain couples TRBV18 to TRBJ2-7, with 7 bases that match TRBD2. The CDR3 covers 13 residues. J was trimmed by 4 bases and V by 4 bases; bases with no gene match: 4. Germline V gene data show CDR1 as KGHSH and CDR2 as LQKENI.

The chain combines TRBV10-3 with TRBJ1-2, with no clear D. CDR3 length: 15 amino acids. Germline lookup yields CDR1 ENHRY and CDR2 SYGVKD. Trimming left V 0 bases short and J 3 bases short, with 11 bases between. Written as DNA, the CDR3 is TGTGCCATCAGTGAGTCGTCCGGAGAGTACTATGGCTACACCTTC. Protein product: CAISESSGEYYGYTF.

The chain joins TRBV5-1 to TRBJ1-1, with a possible D match to TRBD1 (6 bases). CDR3 length equals 16 residues. Germline CDR1 and CDR2: SGHRS and YFSETQ. V was trimmed by 4 bases and J by 4 bases, leaving 20 bases between them. The CDR3 sequence is CASSPRGGRLGTEAFF. The CDR3 nucleotides are TGCGCCAGCAGCCCCCGGGGGGGGCGCTTGGGCACTGAAGCTTTCTTT.

The chain carries TRBV19 and TRBJ2-3; 8 nucleotides line up with TRBD1. CDR1 is LNHDA, CDR2 SQIVND, per germline (reference sequence). CDR3 length: 17 amino acids. Trimming at V came to 1 base and at J to 2 bases, leaving 8 bases not matched to a gene. The CDR3 DNA reads TGTGCCAGTAGTATAGGCACCGGGACAGGCTTCACAGATACGCAGTATTTT. Translation gives CASSIGTGTGFTDTQYF.

V gene TRBV5-8 combines with J gene TRBJ2-5; 15 nucleotides match TRBD2. The CDR3 loop spans 17 amino acids. The trim removed 5 bases at V and 2 bases at J, leaving 7 bases unmatched. Germline V lookup: CDR1 SGHTS, CDR2 YDEGEE. The CDR3 DNA reads TGTGCCAGCAGTACGGGACTAGCGGGGGGAATACAAGAGACCCAGTACTTC. Translation: CASSTGLAGGIQETQYF.

This chain joins TRBV5-5 and TRBJ2-7; D is unclear. This CDR3 has 13 amino acids. Trimming shortened V by 2 bases and J by 3 bases, and 9 bases separated the two germline ends. Germline assignment: CDR1 SGHKS and CDR2 YYEKEE (reference sequence). CDR3 loop: CASSFNAHYEQYV. Written as DNA, the CDR3 is TGTGCCAGCAGCTTTAATGCGCACTACGAGCAGTACGTC.

V is TRBV4-1 and J is TRBJ2-5, with 7 bases lining up with TRBD1. Germline V gene data show CDR1 as MGHRA and CDR2 as YSYEKL. CDR3 length: 16 residues. The V segment lost 3 bases and the J segment 2 bases; nucleotides outside the gene matches: 9. The CDR3: CASSHVTGDLQETQYF. CDR3 sequence (DNA): TGCGCCAGCAGCCATGTCACAGGGGATCTACAAGAGACCCAGTACTTC.

This clone was counted once. The chain combines TRBV4-1 with TRBJ2-7, with TRBD2 identical over 9 bases. Germline values: CDR1 MGHRA, CDR2 YSYEKL. The V and J ends lost 2 bases and 4 bases, in that order; junction bases with no gene match: 6. This CDR3 spans 15 amino acids. DNA of the CDR3: TGCGCCAGCAGCCAACGTACTAGCGGGCGATACGAGCAGTACTTC. It encodes CASSQRTSGRYEQYF.

This sequence joins TRBV6-4 and TRBJ1-6; 7 bases are a match to TRBD1. V gave up 4 bases and J gave up 2 bases; unmatched junction bases: 2. Germline-derived CDR1 and CDR2 are MRHNA and SNTAGT. CDR3 length: 15 amino acids. The CDR3 spells CASSGRGPYNSPLHF. In nucleotides, the CDR3 is TGTGCCAGCAGTGGAAGGGGGCCCTATAATTCACCCCTCCACTTT.

CDR3 region: CASRDWAKPQHF. CDR3 sequence (DNA): TGTGCCAGCAGGGACTGGGCGAAGCCCCAGCATTTT. This chain connects TRBV6-6 to TRBJ1-5; D unclear. Germline CDR1 MNHNY, CDR2 SVGAGI (reference sequence). The CDR3 covers 12 residues. V was trimmed by 6 bases and J by 8 bases, leaving 11 bases between them.

The J gene is TRBJ2-6, the V gene TRBV6-5, with D possibly TRBD1 on 5 matching bases. V was cut by 3 bases and J by 3 bases, with 12 bases left in between. Germline lookup yields CDR1 MNHEY and CDR2 SVGAGI. CDR3 length: 16 residues. The CDR3, as DNA: TGTGCCAGCAGTTATTCAGGGTTTGGTGGGGCCAACGTCCTGACTTTC. Encoded protein: CASSYSGFGGANVLTF.

The J gene is TRBJ1-4, the V gene TRBV4-2; no reliable D call. V was trimmed by 0 bases and J by 12 bases, leaving 17 bases between them. There are 15 residues in the CDR3. CDR1 and CDR2 (germline): LGHNA, YNFKEQ. In nucleotides, the CDR3 is TGTGCCAGCAGCCAAGATCGGCGCATGGGCGGGCAACTGTTTTTT. Translating gives CASSQDRRMGGQLFF.

This chain connects TRBV6-1 to TRBJ1-2; TRBD1 is a possible D gene (5 bases). Per the germline V gene, CDR1 is MNHNS and CDR2 is SASEGT. V lost 3 bases and J lost 3, with 11 bases in between. The length of the CDR3 is 14 residues. CDR3 DNA: TGTGCCAGCAGTGACGCAGGGACTGACTATGGCTACACCTTC. Its protein product is CASSDAGTDYGYTF.

The chain uses TRBV27 and TRBJ2-5; D is perhaps TRBD2 (6 bases). The length of the CDR3 is 14 residues. Trimming left V 5 bases short and J 5 bases short, with 15 bases between. Germline CDR1 MNHEY, CDR2 SMNVEV (reference sequence). The CDR3 nucleotides read TGTGCCAGCAGTGCGGCGGGGCTTAGGGAGACCCAGTACTTC. Translation: CASSAAGLRETQYF.